The rows below give T cell receptor beta chains drawn from one sample of a study of OX40 agonist ivuxolimab in advanced cancers. The assay was immunoSEQ multiplex PCR, and TCRdb's table has in-frame clones only and misses some. In the table there are about 59,000 clones, 83% of which are singletons. The sample consisted of CD4+ or CD8+ T cells sorted from blood, taken in a trial of the OX40 agonist ivuxolimab. Receptors originate from an adult with an advanced solid tumor such as melanoma, head and neck, liver or kidney cancer. Both conserved end residues are part of each CDR3. The D gene is left open where the match is weak. Clone size, where shown, is once, few, many, or a class for clones that have expanded.

j_call,v_call,clone_size,d_call,cdr3_aa,cdr3_nt
TRBJ2-1,TRBV5-4,-,-,CASSFPGGGHNEQFF,TGTGCCAGCAGCTTCCCTGGGGGTGGGCACAATGAGCAGTTCTTC
TRBJ2-2,TRBV5-1,-,-,CASTPFNTGELFF,TGCGCCAGCACCCCCTTTAACACCGGGGAGCTGTTTTTT
TRBJ1-5,TRBV29-1,once,-,CSVDTIGGPQHF,TGCAGCGTTGATACCATCGGGGGGCCCCAGCATTTT
TRBJ2-2,TRBV2,-,-,CASTTHTGELFF,TGTGCCAGCACCACTCACACCGGGGAGCTGTTTTTT
TRBJ2-5,TRBV5-6,-,-,CASSLRETQYF,TGTGCCAGCAGCCTACGGGAGACCCAGTACTTC
TRBJ1-5,TRBV18,-,-,CASSPQGDREGQPQHF,TGTGCCAGCTCACCCCAAGGCGACAGAGAAGGGCAGCCCCAGCATTTT
TRBJ1-6,TRBV6-1,-,-,CASSEVGGGYSPLHF,TGTGCCAGCAGTGAAGTTGGGGGCGGATATTCACCCCTCCACTTT
TRBJ2-1,TRBV7-9,-,-,CASRQIGLNEQFF,TGTGCCAGCAGACAGATCGGGCTGAATGAGCAGTTCTTC
TRBJ1-4,TRBV5-1,-,-,CASSLWSGPLANEKLFF,TGCGCCAGCAGCTTGTGGTCGGGGCCCCTCGCTAATGAAAAACTGTTTTTT
TRBJ1-1,TRBV19,-,-,CASSTEPTGYNTEAFF,TGTGCCAGTAGTACCGAACCCACAGGCTACAACACTGAAGCTTTCTTT
TRBJ2-3,TRBV5-1,-,-,CASSSNIGATDTQYF,TGCGCCAGCAGCTCCAACATAGGGGCCACAGATACGCAGTATTTT
TRBJ1-1,TRBV7-2,-,-,CASSSGFAEAFF,TGTGCCAGCAGCTCAGGGTTTGCTGAAGCTTTCTTT
TRBJ2-1,TRBV5-4,once,-,CASSLGDHYNEQFF,TGTGCCAGCAGCTTGGGGGACCACTACAATGAGCAGTTCTTC
TRBJ2-4,TRBV5-5,-,TRBD2,CASSLDPTSGSRVVKNIQYF,TGTGCCAGCAGCTTGGACCCTACTAGCGGGAGTAGGGTGGTCAAAAACATTCAGTACTTC
TRBJ2-5,TRBV7-9,-,-,CASTPRPWERAGETQYF,TGTGCCAGCACCCCGCGGCCGTGGGAGCGGGCAGGGGAGACCCAGTACTTC
TRBJ2-5,TRBV9,-,TRBD2,CAMTQPGLAKETQYF,TGTGCCATGACACAACCGGGACTAGCGAAAGAGACCCAGTACTTC
TRBJ2-7,TRBV19,-,TRBD1,CASSTGQGASEQYF,TGTGCCAGTAGCACTGGACAGGGAGCGTCCGAGCAGTACTTC
TRBJ2-7,TRBV27,few,-,CASSLAHLRYEQYF,TGTGCCAGCAGTTTAGCCCACCTTCGCTACGAGCAGTACTTC
TRBJ2-3,TRBV6-1,-,-,CASSTGPLEYTQYF,TGTGCCAGCAGTACCGGACCCCTAGAGTATACGCAGTATTTT
TRBJ2-1,TRBV7-8,-,-,CASSLWGKPEQFF,TGTGCCAGCAGCTTATGGGGCAAGCCAGAGCAGTTCTTC
TRBJ1-2,TRBV18,-,-,CASSPAIDSTYGYTF,TGTGCCAGCTCACCAGCTATCGACAGCACCTATGGCTACACCTTC
TRBJ2-7,TRBV30,-,-,CAWSSIVREQYF,TGTGCCTGGAGTTCGATAGTCCGCGAGCAGTACTTC
TRBJ1-4,TRBV9,-,TRBD1,CASSARGGAEKLFF,TGTGCCAGCAGCGCCAGGGGGGGTGCTGAAAAACTGTTTTTT
TRBJ2-7,TRBV10-3,-,-,CATRGQDNYEQYF,TGTGCCACCCGAGGGCAGGACAACTACGAGCAGTACTTC
TRBJ1-1,TRBV30,-,-,CAWSVSRDTEAFF,TGTGCCTGGAGTGTTAGCAGGGACACTGAAGCTTTCTTT
TRBJ2-3,TRBV5-1,-,-,CASSSVSTDTQYF,TGCGCCAGCTCTAGCGTCAGCACAGATACGCAGTATTTT
TRBJ2-7,TRBV6-5,-,TRBD1,CASSRDRGLYEQYF,TGTGCCAGCAGTCGGGACAGAGGGCTATACGAGCAGTACTTC
TRBJ2-7,TRBV4-1,-,-,CASSHLVVGYEQYF,TGCGCCAGCAGCCACCTGGTGGTCGGCTACGAGCAGTACTTC
TRBJ1-1,TRBV10-1,-,-,CASSEIGPGAFF,TGCGCCAGCAGTGAGATAGGGCCGGGAGCTTTCTTT
TRBJ2-1,TRBV6-5,-,TRBD2,CASSYEREGPYNEQFF,TGTGCCAGCAGTTACGAGCGGGAGGGCCCCTACAATGAGCAGTTCTTC
TRBJ1-1,TRBV27,-,-,CASGLRGFDTEAFF,TGTGCCAGCGGTTTACGGGGGTTCGACACTGAAGCTTTCTTT
TRBJ2-3,TRBV5-1,-,-,CASRGRFDTDTQYF,TGCGCCAGCAGAGGTCGGTTTGACACAGATACGCAGTATTTT
TRBJ2-2,TRBV21-1,-,-,CAREKQSRLAGELFF,TGTGCCAGGGAGAAGCAATCTAGGCTGGCCGGGGAGCTGTTTTTT
TRBJ1-2,TRBV5-1,-,-,CASRQELRGYTF,TGCGCCAGTCGACAGGAATTAAGGGGCTACACCTTC
TRBJ1-6,TRBV19,-,-,CASSLLTSSYNSPLHF,TGTGCCAGTAGTCTACTTACGAGCTCCTATAATTCACCCCTCCACTTT
TRBJ1-2,TRBV6-6,once,TRBD1,CASREGAFGYGYTF,TGTGCCTCCAGGGAGGGGGCGTTCGGGTATGGCTACACCTTC
TRBJ2-1,TRBV6-6,-,TRBD2,CASKASTSGDYNEQFF,TGTGCCAGCAAGGCCTCTACTAGCGGGGATTACAATGAGCAGTTCTTC